This is a list of T cell receptor beta chains from one sample in a study of Graves' ophthalmopathy and Graves' hyperthyroidism. TCRdb re-called the multiplex PCR reads through MiXCR, storing one row per CDR3 protein. The data hold over a million distinct CDR3 sequences, with less than 45% observed a single time. Sequences were obtained from peripheral blood or thyroid tissue (not recorded which). The receptors come from an adult man with Graves' hyperthyroidism. The CDR3 runs from the conserved cysteine through the conserved F or W. Fields, in order: J gene, D gene, clone size, V gene, CDR3 protein, CDR3 DNA. A D gene is named only where the DNA matches it firmly. Where a row states a size, it is once, few, many or the class of an expanded clone; other rows omit it.

>TRBJ1-5|-|few|TRBV6-5
CASGLMDTGLGQPQHF
TGTGCCAGCGGTCTTATGGATACAGGGCTGGGTCAGCCCCAGCATTTT
>TRBJ1-4|-|many|TRBV10-3
CAIGEGGEKLFF
TGTGCCATCGGCGAGGGGGGAGAAAAACTGTTTTTT
>TRBJ2-5|TRBD2|-|TRBV7-8
CASSRIDRDYPPETQYF
TGCGCCAGCAGCCGGATAGACCGGGACTACCCGCCCGAGACCCAGTACTTC
>TRBJ1-1|-|many|TRBV25-1
CASSEFFNTEAFF
TGTGCCAGCAGTGAATTTTTCAACACTGAAGCTTTCTTT
>TRBJ1-2|-|many|TRBV7-2
CASSLGGGDGYGYTF
TGTGCCAGCAGCTTAGGAGGGGGGGATGGCTATGGCTACACCTTC
>TRBJ2-7|TRBD1|few|TRBV20-1
CSARGSGGLYEQYF
TGCAGTGCTAGAGGGTCAGGGGGTCTCTACGAGCAGTACTTC
>TRBJ2-7|TRBD1|-|TRBV29-1
CSRRDSYNEQYF
TGCAGCCGACGGGACAGTTACAATGAGCAGTACTTC
>TRBJ2-7|-|many|TRBV13
CASSWGAVSYEQYF
TGTGCCAGCAGCTGGGGTGCCGTCTCCTACGAGCAGTACTTC
>TRBJ1-1|-|many|TRBV7-2
CASSSIRTAMNTEAFF
TGTGCCAGCAGCTCAATAAGGACTGCTATGAACACTGAAGCTTTCTTT
>TRBJ2-7|-|-|TRBV4-3
CASSQGMGTYEQYF
TGCGCCAGCAGCCAAGGTATGGGGACCTACGAGCAGTACTTC